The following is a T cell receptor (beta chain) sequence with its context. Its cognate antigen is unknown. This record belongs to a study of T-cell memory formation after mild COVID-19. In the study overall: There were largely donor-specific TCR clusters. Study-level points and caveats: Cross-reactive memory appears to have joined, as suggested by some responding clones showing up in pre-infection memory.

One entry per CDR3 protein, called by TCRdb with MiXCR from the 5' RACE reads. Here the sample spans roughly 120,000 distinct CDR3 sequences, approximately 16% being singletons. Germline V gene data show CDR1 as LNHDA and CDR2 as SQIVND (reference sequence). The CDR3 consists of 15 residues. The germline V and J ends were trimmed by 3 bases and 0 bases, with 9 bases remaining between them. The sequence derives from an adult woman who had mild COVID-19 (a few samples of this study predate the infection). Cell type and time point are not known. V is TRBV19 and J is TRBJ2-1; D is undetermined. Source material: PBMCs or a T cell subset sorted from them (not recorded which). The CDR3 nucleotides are TGTGCCAGTAGTATGGCCCCGAACTCCTACAATGAGCAGTTCTTC. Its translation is CASSMAPNSYNEQFF.